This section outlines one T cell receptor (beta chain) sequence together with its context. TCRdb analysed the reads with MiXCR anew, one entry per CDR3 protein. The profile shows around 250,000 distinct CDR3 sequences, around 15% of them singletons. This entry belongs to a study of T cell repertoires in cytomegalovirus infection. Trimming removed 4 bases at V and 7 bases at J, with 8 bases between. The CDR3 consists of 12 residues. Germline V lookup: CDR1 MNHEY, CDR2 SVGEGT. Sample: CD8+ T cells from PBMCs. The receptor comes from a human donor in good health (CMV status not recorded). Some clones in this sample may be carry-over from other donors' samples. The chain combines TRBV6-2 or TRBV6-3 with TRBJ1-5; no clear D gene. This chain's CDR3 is CASSLDFQPQHF. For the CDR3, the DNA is TGTGCCAGCAGTTTAGATTTCCAGCCCCAGCATTTT.